This T cell receptor beta chain was identified during a study of identical twins. This clonotype was counted between two and nine times. As yet, its antigen is unknown. The V end lost 1 base, the J end lost 2 bases, and 12 bases lay between the germline ends. Germline lookup yields CDR1 SGHTA and CDR2 FQGNSA. CDR3 length: 15 amino acids. TCRdb re-derived calls from the 5' RACE reads in MiXCR, one entry per CDR3 protein. The sample has around 530,000 distinct CDR3 sequences; roughly 15% are singletons. Findings of the study overall: Where beta out-of-frame sequences were concerned, excess twin sharing was weaker. Insertions were reduced in abundant cord blood beta clonotypes but not in memory repertoires.

The same sample was also used in a study of yellow fever vaccine responses in identical twins. That source notes: On the reported evidence, twins' vaccine T cell responses seemed partly convergent and partly personalized.

The sequence was collected from a woman aged 18-29 years in good health. Sequencing was carried out using CD4+ T cells sorted from blood. V usage is TRBV7-2 and J usage is TRBJ2-7; D remains ambiguous. The CDR3 DNA reads as TGTGCCAGCAGCTTAGGTCCGATTGAGACCTACGAGCAGTACTTC. Its protein product is CASSLGPIETYEQYF.